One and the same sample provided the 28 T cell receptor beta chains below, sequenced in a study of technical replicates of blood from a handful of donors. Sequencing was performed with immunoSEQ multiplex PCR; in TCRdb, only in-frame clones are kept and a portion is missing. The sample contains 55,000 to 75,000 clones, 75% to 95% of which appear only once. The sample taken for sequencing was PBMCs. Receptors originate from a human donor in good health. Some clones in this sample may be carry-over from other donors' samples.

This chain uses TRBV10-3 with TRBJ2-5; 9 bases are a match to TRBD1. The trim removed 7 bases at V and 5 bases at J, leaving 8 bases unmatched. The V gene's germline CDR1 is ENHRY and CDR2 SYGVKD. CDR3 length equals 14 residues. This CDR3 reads CAINEQGATETQYF. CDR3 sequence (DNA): TGTGCCATCAATGAACAGGGGGCGACGGAGACCCAGTACTTC.

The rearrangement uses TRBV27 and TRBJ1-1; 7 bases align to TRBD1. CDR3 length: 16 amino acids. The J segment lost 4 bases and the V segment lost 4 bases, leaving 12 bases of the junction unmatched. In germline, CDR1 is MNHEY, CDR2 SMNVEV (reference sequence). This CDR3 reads CASSSITGAGGTEAFF. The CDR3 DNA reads TGTGCCAGCAGTTCGATAACAGGGGCGGGGGGCACTGAAGCTTTCTTT.

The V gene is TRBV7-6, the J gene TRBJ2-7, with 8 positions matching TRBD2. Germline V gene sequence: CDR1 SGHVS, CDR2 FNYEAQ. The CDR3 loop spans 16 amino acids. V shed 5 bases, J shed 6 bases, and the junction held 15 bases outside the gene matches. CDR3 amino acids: CASSPNSGGGPLEQYF. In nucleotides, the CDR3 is TGTGCCAGCAGCCCCAACTCCGGGGGGGGGCCACTCGAGCAGTACTTC.

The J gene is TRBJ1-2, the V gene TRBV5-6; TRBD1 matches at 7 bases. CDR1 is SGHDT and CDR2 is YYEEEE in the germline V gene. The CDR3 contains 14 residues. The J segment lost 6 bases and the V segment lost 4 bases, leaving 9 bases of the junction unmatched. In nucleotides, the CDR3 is TGTGCCAGCAGCATAGGAAGACAGGGCGATGGCTACACCTTC. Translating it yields CASSIGRQGDGYTF.

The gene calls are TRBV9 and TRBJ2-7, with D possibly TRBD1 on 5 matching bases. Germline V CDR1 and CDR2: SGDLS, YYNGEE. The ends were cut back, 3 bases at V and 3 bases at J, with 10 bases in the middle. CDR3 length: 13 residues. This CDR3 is CASSGATGYEQYF. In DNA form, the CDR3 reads TGTGCCAGCAGCGGTGCCACAGGCTACGAGCAGTACTTC.

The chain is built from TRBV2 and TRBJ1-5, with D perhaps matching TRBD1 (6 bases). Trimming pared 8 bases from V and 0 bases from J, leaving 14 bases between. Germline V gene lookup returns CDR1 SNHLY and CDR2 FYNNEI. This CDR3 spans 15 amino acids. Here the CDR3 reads CASQGSRGSNQPQHF. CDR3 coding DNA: TGTGCCAGCCAAGGGAGCAGGGGTAGCAATCAGCCCCAGCATTTT. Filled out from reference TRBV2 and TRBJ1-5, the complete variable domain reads EPEVTQTPSHQVTQMGQEVILRCVPISNHLYFYWYRQILGQKVEFLVSFYNNEISEKSEIFDDQFSVERPDGSNFTLKIRSTKLEDSAMYFCASQGSRGSNQPQHFGDGTRLSIL.

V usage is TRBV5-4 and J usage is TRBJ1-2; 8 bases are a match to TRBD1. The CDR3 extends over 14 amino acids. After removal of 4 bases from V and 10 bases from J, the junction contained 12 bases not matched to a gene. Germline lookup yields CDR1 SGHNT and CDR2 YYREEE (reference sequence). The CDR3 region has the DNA TGTGCCAGCAGCCAAATGCGGACAGGGAAGGACTACACCTTC. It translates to CASSQMRTGKDYTF.

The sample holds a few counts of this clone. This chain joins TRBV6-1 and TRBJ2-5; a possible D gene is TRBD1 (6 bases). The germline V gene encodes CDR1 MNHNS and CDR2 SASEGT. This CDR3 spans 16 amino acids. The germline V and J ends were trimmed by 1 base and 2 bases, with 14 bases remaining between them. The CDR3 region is CASSEEAGVGQETQYF. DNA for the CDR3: TGTGCCAGCAGTGAAGAGGCAGGGGTAGGGCAAGAGACCCAGTACTTC.

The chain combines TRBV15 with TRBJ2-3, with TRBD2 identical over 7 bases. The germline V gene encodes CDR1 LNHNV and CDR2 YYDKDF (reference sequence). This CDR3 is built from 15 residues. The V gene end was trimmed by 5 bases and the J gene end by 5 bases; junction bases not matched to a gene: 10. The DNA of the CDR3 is TGTGCCACCAGCGACGGGGCGGGAGTGGGAGATACGCAGTATTTT. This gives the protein CATSDGAGVGDTQYF.

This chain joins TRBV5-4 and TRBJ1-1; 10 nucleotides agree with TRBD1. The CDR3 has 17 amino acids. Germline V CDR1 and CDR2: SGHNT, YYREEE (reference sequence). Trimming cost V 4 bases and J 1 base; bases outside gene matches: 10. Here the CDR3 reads CASSGTGALFGNTEAFF. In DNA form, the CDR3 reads TGTGCCAGCAGCGGGACAGGGGCCCTCTTTGGGAACACTGAAGCTTTCTTT.

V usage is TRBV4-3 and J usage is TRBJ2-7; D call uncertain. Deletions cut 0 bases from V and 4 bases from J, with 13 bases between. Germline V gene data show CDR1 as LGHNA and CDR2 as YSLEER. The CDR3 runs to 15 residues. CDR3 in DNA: TGCGCCAGCAGCCAAGATCCCACAGCCAGGTACGAGCAGTACTTC. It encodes CASSQDPTARYEQYF.

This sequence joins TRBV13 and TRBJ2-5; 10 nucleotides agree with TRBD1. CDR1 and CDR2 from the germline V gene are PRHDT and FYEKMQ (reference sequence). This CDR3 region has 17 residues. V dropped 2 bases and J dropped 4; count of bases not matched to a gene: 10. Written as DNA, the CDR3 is TGTGCCAGCAGCTTAAGGTTCGGGACAGGGGTAGGAGAGACCCAGTACTTC. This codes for CASSLRFGTGVGETQYF.

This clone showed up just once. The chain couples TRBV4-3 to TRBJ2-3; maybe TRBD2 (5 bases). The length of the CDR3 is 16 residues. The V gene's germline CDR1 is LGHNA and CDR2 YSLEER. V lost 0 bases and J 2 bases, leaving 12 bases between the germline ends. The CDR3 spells CASSQDSAITTDTQYF. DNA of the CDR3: TGCGCCAGCAGCCAAGATAGCGCTATAACCACAGATACGCAGTATTTT.

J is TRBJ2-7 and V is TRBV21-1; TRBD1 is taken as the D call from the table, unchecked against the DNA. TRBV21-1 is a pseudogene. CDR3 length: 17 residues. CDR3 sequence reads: CASSSSSGTGGGYEQYF. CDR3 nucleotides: TGTGCCAGCAGCAGCTCCAGCGGGACAGGGGGGGGCTACGAGCAGTACTTC.

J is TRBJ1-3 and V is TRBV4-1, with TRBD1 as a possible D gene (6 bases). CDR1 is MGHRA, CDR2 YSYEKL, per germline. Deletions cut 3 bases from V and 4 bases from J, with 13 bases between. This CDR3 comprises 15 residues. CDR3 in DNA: TGCGCCAGCAGCCATACCAGGGGTGGAGGAAACACCATATATTTT. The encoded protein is CASSHTRGGGNTIYF.

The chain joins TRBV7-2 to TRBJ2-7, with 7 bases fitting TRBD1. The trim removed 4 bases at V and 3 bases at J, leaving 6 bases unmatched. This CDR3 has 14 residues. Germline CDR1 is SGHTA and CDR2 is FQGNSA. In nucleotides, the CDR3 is TGTGCCAGCAGCTCGGGACAGATATACTACGAGCAGTACTTC. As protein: CASSSGQIYYEQYF.

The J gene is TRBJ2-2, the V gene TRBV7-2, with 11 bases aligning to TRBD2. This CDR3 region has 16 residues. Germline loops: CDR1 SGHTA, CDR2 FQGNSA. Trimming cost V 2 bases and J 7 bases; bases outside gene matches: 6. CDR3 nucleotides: TGTGCCAGCAGCTTATTTAGCGGGGGGGCCGGCGGGGAGCTGTTTTTT. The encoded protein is CASSLFSGGAGGELFF.

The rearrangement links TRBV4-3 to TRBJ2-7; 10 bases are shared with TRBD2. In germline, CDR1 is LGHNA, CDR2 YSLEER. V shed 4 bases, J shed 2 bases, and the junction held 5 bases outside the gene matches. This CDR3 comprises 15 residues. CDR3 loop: CASSRLAGETYEQYF. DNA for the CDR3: TGCGCCAGCAGCCGGCTAGCGGGGGAAACCTACGAGCAGTACTTC.

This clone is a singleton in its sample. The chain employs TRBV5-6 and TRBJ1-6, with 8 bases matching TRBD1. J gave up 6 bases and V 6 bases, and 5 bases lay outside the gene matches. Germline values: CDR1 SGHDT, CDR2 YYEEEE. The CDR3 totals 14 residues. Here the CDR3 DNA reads TGTGCCAGCATCAAACAGGGGGGTAATTCACCCCTCCACTTT. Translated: CASIKQGGNSPLHF.

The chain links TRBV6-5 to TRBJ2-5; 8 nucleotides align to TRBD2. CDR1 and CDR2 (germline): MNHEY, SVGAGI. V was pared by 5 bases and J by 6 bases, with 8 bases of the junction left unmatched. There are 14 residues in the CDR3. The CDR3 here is CASSPPGLEKTQYF. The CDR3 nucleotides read TGTGCCAGCAGTCCGCCGGGACTAGAAAAGACCCAGTACTTC.

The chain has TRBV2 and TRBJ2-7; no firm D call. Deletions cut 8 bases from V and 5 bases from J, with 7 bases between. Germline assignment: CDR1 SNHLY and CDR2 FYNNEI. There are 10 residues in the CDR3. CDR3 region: CASSFNEQYF. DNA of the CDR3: TGTGCCAGCTCTTTTAACGAGCAGTACTTC.

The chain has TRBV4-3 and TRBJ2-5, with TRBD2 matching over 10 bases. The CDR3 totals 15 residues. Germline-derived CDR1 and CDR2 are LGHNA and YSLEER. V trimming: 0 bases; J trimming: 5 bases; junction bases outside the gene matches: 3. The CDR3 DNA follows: TGCGCCAGCAGCCAAGATGGGACTAGCGATGAGACCCAGTACTTC. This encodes CASSQDGTSDETQYF.

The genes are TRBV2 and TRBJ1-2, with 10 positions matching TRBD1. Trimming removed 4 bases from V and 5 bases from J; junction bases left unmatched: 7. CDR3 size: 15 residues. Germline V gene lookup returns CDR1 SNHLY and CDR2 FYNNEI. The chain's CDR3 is CASSGGTGATYGYTF. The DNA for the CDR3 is TGTGCCAGCAGTGGCGGGACAGGGGCAACATATGGCTACACCTTC.

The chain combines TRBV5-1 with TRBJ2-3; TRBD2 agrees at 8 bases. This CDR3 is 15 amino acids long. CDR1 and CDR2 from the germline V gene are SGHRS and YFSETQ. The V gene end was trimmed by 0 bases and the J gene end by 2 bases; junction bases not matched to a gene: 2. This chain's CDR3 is CASSLALAVTDTQYF. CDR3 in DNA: TGCGCCAGCAGCTTGGCACTAGCGGTCACAGATACGCAGTATTTT.

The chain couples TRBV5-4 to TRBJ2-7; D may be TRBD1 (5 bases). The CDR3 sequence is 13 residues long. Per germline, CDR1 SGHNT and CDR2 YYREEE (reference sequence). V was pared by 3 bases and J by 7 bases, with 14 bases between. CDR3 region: CASSSGQGREQYF. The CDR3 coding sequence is TGTGCCAGCAGCTCAGGGCAGGGTCGGGAGCAGTACTTC.

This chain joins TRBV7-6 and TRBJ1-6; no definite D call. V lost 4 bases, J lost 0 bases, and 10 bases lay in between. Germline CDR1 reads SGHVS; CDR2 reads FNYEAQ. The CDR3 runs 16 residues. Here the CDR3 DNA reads TGTGCCAGCAGCTCAAGCCCTGCCTCCTATAATTCACCCCTCCACTTT. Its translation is CASSSSPASYNSPLHF. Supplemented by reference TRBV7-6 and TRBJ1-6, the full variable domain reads GAGVSQSPRYKVTKRGQDVALRCDPISGHVSLYWYRQALGQGPEFLTYFNYEAQQDKSGLPNDRFSAERPEGSISTLTIQRTEQRDSAMYRCASSSSPASYNSPLHFGNGTRLTVT.

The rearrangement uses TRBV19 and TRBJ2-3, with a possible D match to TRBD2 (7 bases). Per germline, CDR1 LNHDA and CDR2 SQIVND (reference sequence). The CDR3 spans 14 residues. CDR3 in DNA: TGTGCAACATCACAGGGAGGGGGCACAGATACGCAGTATTTT. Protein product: CATSQGGGTDTQYF.

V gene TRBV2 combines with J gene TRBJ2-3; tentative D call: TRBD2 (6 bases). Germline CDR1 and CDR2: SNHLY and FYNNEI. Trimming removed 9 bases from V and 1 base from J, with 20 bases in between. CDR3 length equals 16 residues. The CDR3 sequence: CARERPGTARTDTQYF. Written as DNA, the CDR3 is TGTGCCAGAGAGCGACCCGGGACTGCTCGCACAGATACGCAGTATTTT. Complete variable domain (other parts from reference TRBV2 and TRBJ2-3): EPEVTQTPSHQVTQMGQEVILRCVPISNHLYFYWYRQILGQKVEFLVSFYNNEISEKSEIFDDQFSVERPDGSNFTLKIRSTKLEDSAMYFCARERPGTARTDTQYFGPGTRLTVL.